These T cell receptor beta chains were read from a single sample in a study of blood T cell repertoires in COVID-19. Some clones are missing from TCRdb's copy, which holds only in-frame ones; the method was immunoSEQ multiplex PCR. This sample yields some 190,000 clones, of which about four fifths are seen a single time; approximately 8.1% belongs to the top ten. The specimen was peripheral blood. These receptors originate from a woman aged 55-70 years with COVID-19, enrolled during active disease. Both conserved end residues are part of each CDR3. D genes are given only for firm matches. Expanded clones are given a class, and other clones once, few, many or no size at all.

V,size,D,J,CDR3,DNA
TRBV7-3,-,-,TRBJ2-4,CASSPGVAKNIQYF,TGTGCCAGCAGCCCGGGGGTAGCCAAAAACATTCAGTACTTC
TRBV5-1,-,TRBD2,TRBJ2-2,CATSPSGGSGTGELFF,TGCGCCACCTCCCCTAGCGGGGGGTCGGGGACCGGGGAGCTGTTTTTT
TRBV15,-,-,TRBJ1-1,CATSRVRGFNTEAFF,TGTGCCACCAGCAGGGTACGGGGGTTCAACACTGAAGCTTTCTTT
TRBV10-2,once,-,TRBJ1-5,CASGRGNQPQHF,TGCGCCAGCGGCCGGGGGAATCAGCCCCAGCATTTT
TRBV19,-,TRBD1,TRBJ1-2,CASSMVFRQGGYTF,TGTGCCAGTAGTATGGTTTTTAGACAGGGAGGCTACACCTTC
TRBV11-2,-,-,TRBJ1-5,CASSLAGYSNQPQHF,TGTGCCAGCAGCTTAGCAGGTTATAGCAATCAGCCCCAGCATTTT
TRBV11-1,once,TRBD2,TRBJ2-1,CASSSAGVEQFF,TGTGCCAGCAGCTCTGCGGGAGTCGAGCAGTTCTTC
TRBV3-1/TRBV3-2,-,TRBD2,TRBJ2-7,CASSLSGRVGEQYF,TGTGCCAGCAGCCTTAGCGGGAGAGTTGGCGAGCAGTACTTC
TRBV5-1,-,-,TRBJ1-4,CASSLGGGDEKLFF,TGCGCCAGCAGCTTGGGGGGCGGGGATGAAAAACTGTTTTTT
TRBV19,-,TRBD2,TRBJ2-5,CASSIEWGLVETQYF,TGTGCCAGTAGTATAGAGTGGGGACTAGTTGAGACCCAGTACTTC
TRBV3-1/TRBV3-2,-,-,TRBJ2-4,CASSQDRRSGLAKNIQYF,TGTGCCAGCAGCCAAGACCGTCGGAGCGGGTTAGCCAAAAACATTCAGTACTTC
TRBV29-1,-,-,TRBJ1-6,CSVVLEPNSPLHF,TGCAGCGTCGTCTTAGAGCCAAATTCACCCCTCCACTTT
TRBV19,-,TRBD2,TRBJ2-1,CASSGGLAGGPGQFF,TGTGCCAGTAGTGGTGGACTAGCGGGAGGGCCGGGGCAGTTCTTC
TRBV28,few,-,TRBJ1-2,CASSFAGTPGYTF,TGTGCCAGCAGTTTCGCGGGGACTCCTGGCTACACCTTC
TRBV29-1,-,TRBD1,TRBJ1-2,CSVPWTGVDGYTF,TGCAGCGTACCCTGGACAGGGGTAGATGGCTACACCTTC
TRBV11-1,-,-,TRBJ2-5,CASSSIPNQETQYF,TGTGCCAGCAGCTCCATCCCTAACCAAGAGACCCAGTACTTC
TRBV5-6,-,TRBD1,TRBJ2-3,CASSLDGTGSTDTQYF,TGTGCCAGCAGCTTGGACGGGACAGGGAGCACAGATACGCAGTATTTT
TRBV28,-,-,TRBJ2-2,CASSFYRGGNTGELFF,TGTGCCAGCAGTTTCTACAGGGGGGGTAACACCGGGGAGCTGTTTTTT
TRBV19,-,-,TRBJ1-2,CASSTYPAGGPYGYTF,TGTGCCAGTAGTACCTACCCCGCGGGGGGCCCCTATGGCTACACCTTC
TRBV28,-,-,TRBJ1-1,CASSTGGVNTEAFF,TGTGCCAGCAGTACCGGAGGGGTGAACACTGAAGCTTTCTTT
TRBV24-1,once,TRBD1,TRBJ1-2,CATSAGGGYTF,TGTGCCACCAGTGCAGGGGGCGGCTACACCTTC
TRBV7-3,-,TRBD1,TRBJ2-3,CASSLTGQGIAGTDTQYF,TGTGCCAGCAGCTTAACTGGACAGGGGATTGCGGGGACAGATACGCAGTATTTT
TRBV5-1,-,-,TRBJ2-3,CASSLDRPSTDTQYF,TGCGCCAGCAGCCTAGACAGGCCTAGCACAGATACGCAGTATTTT
TRBV5-3,-,-,TRBJ1-4,CARSLGSLRAGEKLFF,TGTGCCAGAAGCTTGGGGTCTTTGAGGGCGGGCGAAAAACTGTTTTTT
TRBV27,-,-,TRBJ2-7,CASSPAGTYEQYF,TGTGCCAGCAGCCCGGCGGGGACCTACGAGCAGTACTTC
TRBV19,once,-,TRBJ1-6,CASSAGTGHNSPLHF,TGTGCCAGTAGTGCGGGGACGGGGCATAATTCACCCCTCCACTTT
TRBV2,-,-,TRBJ2-1,CAASKGLSYNEQFF,TGTGCCGCGAGCAAGGGGCTCTCCTACAATGAGCAGTTCTTC
TRBV2,-,TRBD1,TRBJ1-2,CASSRTGAGYGYTF,TGTGCCAGCAGTCGGACAGGGGCGGGCTATGGCTACACCTTC
TRBV18,-,-,TRBJ2-7,CASSLRTNTYEQYF,TGTGCCAGCTCACTTAGGACAAACACCTACGAGCAGTACTTC
TRBV18,-,TRBD1,TRBJ2-6,CASSLDRGPGANVLTF,TGTGCCAGCTCACTTGACAGGGGGCCTGGGGCCAACGTCCTGACTTTC